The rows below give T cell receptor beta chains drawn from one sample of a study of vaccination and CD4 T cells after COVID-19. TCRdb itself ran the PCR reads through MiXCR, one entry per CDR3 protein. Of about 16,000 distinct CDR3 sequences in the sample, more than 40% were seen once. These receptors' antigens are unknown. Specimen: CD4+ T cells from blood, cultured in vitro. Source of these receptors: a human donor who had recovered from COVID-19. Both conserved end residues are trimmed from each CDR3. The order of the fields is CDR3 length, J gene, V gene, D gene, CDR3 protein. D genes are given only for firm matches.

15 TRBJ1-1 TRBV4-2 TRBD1 ASSQGSTGGLNTEAF
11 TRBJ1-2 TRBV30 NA AWRGLGSGGYT
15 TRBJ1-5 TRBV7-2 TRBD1 ASSPEVLTGGHQPQH
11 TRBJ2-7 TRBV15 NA ATAEGRNYEQY
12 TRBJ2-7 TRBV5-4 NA ASSLAGITHEQY
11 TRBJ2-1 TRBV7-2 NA ASSSPSRAGQF
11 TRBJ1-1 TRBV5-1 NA ASSLTVTTEAF
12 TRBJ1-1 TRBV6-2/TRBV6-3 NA ASREGRLNTEAF
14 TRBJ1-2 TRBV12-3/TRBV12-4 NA ASSFGRGGSNYGYT
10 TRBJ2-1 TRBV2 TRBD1 ASRGQGAEQF
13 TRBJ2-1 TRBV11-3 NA ASSRDPGGWNEQF
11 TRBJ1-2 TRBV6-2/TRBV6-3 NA ASSYSTAYGYT
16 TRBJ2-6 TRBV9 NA ASSALGSGASGANVLT